The table lists the clone carrying this T cell receptor (beta chain) with many counts. TCRdb reprocessed the 5' RACE reads via MiXCR and lists one record per CDR3 protein. The sample consists of tens of thousands of distinct CDR3 sequences, roughly 7% of them appearing once. This sample is part of a study of spatial heterogeneity in lung cancer. The CDR3 contains 13 residues. The germline CDR1 and CDR2 sequences are SGHTA and FQGNSA. The ends were cut back, 4 bases at V and 6 bases at J, with 12 bases in the middle. The time point denotes: sample taken at primary tumor resection. Frozen PBMC, nontumor lung or tumor provided whole RNA, which was sequenced unsorted. Approximately 70 TRACERx patients with early, untreated non-small cell lung cancer donated samples.

The V gene is TRBV7-2, the J gene TRBJ1-1; no clear D gene. The TCR sequence derives from a female donor with early-stage non-small cell lung cancer. The sample consisted of PBMCs, taken at surgery. CDR3 DNA: TGTGCCAGCAGCTACCCAGGCGTAGCTGAAGCTTTCTTT. Translation gives CASSYPGVAEAFF.